A single sample gave rise to the 2 T cell receptor beta chains below, sequenced in a study of T cell responses to AZD1222 COVID-19 vaccine. Measured with immunoSEQ multiplex PCR; TCRdb has only the in-frame clones, and not every one. The sample comprises tens of thousands of clones, roughly 89% of which are singletons, and about 6.3% rests with the top ten. The specimen was peripheral blood, collected 28 days after the second AZD1222 dose. The receptor source for this set is an adult who received the AZD1222 COVID-19 vaccine.

This rearrangement joins TRBV7-9 to TRBJ1-5, with D uncertain. The CDR3 is 13 amino acids. Trimming removed 2 bases from V and 7 bases from J, with 9 bases in between. Germline lookup yields CDR1 SEHNR and CDR2 FQNEAQ (reference sequence). The CDR3 spells CASSLNERQPQHF. The CDR3 DNA follows: TGTGCCAGCAGCTTAAATGAGCGGCAGCCCCAGCATTTT.

This clone was detected once. The sample holds other DNA sequences that translate to the same CDR3. The CDR3 nucleotides read TGTGCCAGCAGTTCGCCTAACACCGGGGAGCTGTTTTTT. It translates to CASSSPNTGELFF. The chain has TRBV6-5 and TRBJ2-2; D is ambiguous. With 4 bases removed from V and 2 bases from J, the gap between germline ends came to 5 bases. The V gene's germline CDR1 is MNHEY and CDR2 SVGAGI. The CDR3 extends over 13 amino acids.